These 10 T cell receptor beta chains originate from one sample sequenced in a study of cytomegalovirus exposure and HLA in healthy donors. Using immunoSEQ multiplex PCR, the repertoire was profiled, and TCRdb retains in-frame clones only, with some absent. Found here are over 150,000 clones, roughly 90% of them singletons; the top ten hold 10%. The specimen sequenced was PBMCs. All receptors come from a woman between 18 and 29 years old in good health and CMV-seropositive.

The chain uses TRBV28 and TRBJ2-2; no clear D. Trimming removed 3 bases at V and 4 bases at J, with 3 bases between. This CDR3 spans 12 amino acids. Germline assignment: CDR1 MDHEN and CDR2 SYDVKM. The CDR3 bases are TGTGCCAGCAGTTTTAGCACCGGGGAGCTGTTTTTT. Its translation: CASSFSTGELFF. The full variable domain, its missing parts supplied by reference TRBV28 and TRBJ2-2, is DVKVTQSSRYLVKRTGEKVFLECVQDMDHENMFWYRQDPGLGLRLIYFSYDVKMKEKGDIPEGYSVSREKKERFSLILESASTNQTSMYLCASSFSTGELFFGEGSRLTVL.

V usage is TRBV10-3 and J usage is TRBJ2-3; D is perhaps TRBD2 (6 bases). V lost 5 bases to trimming and J lost 4 bases, with 10 bases between them. The CDR3 runs 13 residues. The germline V gene has CDR1 ENHRY and CDR2 SYGVKD. CDR3 DNA sequence: TGTGCCATCAGTCCCCTAGCGCCAGATACGCAGTATTTT. Its translation: CAISPLAPDTQYF.

This chain uses TRBV16 with TRBJ2-7; 7 bases are shared with TRBD1. CDR1 is KGHSY and CDR2 is FQNENV in the germline V gene. The CDR3 length is 14 residues. Germline trimming cut 3 bases from V and 5 bases from J; bases unmatched to any gene: 7. The CDR3 DNA sequence: TGTGCCAGCAGCCACAGGACAGGCCAGAACGAGCAGTACTTC. This encodes CASSHRTGQNEQYF.

This chain joins TRBV30 and TRBJ1-3; D unclear. V was trimmed by 3 bases and J by 0 bases, leaving 12 bases between them. The CDR3 runs to 15 residues. The germline CDR1 and CDR2 sequences are GTSNPN and SVGIG (reference sequence). CDR3 amino acids: CAWRAGTSSGNTIYF. The CDR3 nucleotides read TGTGCCTGGAGGGCAGGAACCTCCTCTGGAAACACCATATATTTT. The full variable domain, rest sourced from reference TRBV30 and TRBJ1-3, is SQTIHQWPATLVQPVGSPLSLECTVEGTSNPNLYWYRQAAGRGLQLLFYSVGIGQISSEVPQNLSASRPQDRQFILSSKKLLLSDSGFYLCAWRAGTSSGNTIYFGEGSWLTVV.

This clone was seen once. The chain carries TRBV5-4 and TRBJ2-5, with D tentatively TRBD1 (5 bases). This CDR3 region has 15 residues. The V end lost 4 bases, the J end lost 2 bases, and 15 bases lay between the germline ends. CDR1 and CDR2 from the germline V gene are SGHNT and YYREEE (reference sequence). The CDR3 DNA reads TGTGCCAGCAGCCTTACGACAGCGCAACAAGAGACCCAGTACTTC. It translates to CASSLTTAQQETQYF.

This chain connects TRBV6-5 to TRBJ2-1; 9 positions agree with TRBD1. Germline loops: CDR1 MNHEY, CDR2 SVGAGI. This CDR3 contains 14 residues. V lost 5 bases and J lost 8; bases outside the gene matches: 7. The CDR3 region is CASSTTGGAYEQFF. DNA of the CDR3: TGTGCCAGCAGTACGACAGGGGGGGCATATGAGCAGTTCTTC.

V and J are TRBV27 and TRBJ2-5; the D gene is possibly TRBD1 (5 bases). The CDR3 is made up of 15 amino acids. In germline, CDR1 is MNHEY, CDR2 SMNVEV (reference sequence). With 4 bases removed from V and 5 bases from J, the gap between germline ends came to 17 bases. CDR3 nucleotide sequence: TGTGCCAGCAGTTCCCTTTTTAGGGGTGAGGAGACCCAGTACTTC. This encodes CASSSLFRGEETQYF.

In the case of this clone: In the same sample, other DNA sequences code for this CDR3. The chain carries TRBV7-7 and TRBJ2-1; D not resolved. CDR1 SSHAT and CDR2 FNYEAQ come from the germline V gene (reference sequence). V lost 5 bases to trimming and J lost 2 bases, with 13 bases between them. The CDR3 length is 15 residues. The CDR3 is CASSHAFGPYNEQFF. For the CDR3, the DNA is TGTGCCAGCAGCCACGCTTTTGGGCCCTACAATGAGCAGTTCTTC.

The chain joins TRBV13 to TRBJ2-6; D not certain. V was pared by 5 bases and J by 5 bases, with 7 bases between. The V gene's germline CDR1 is PRHDT and CDR2 FYEKMQ (reference sequence). CDR3 length: 13 amino acids. DNA for the CDR3: TGTGCCAGCAGCCTCCTTAGGGCCAACGTCCTGACTTTC. Protein product: CASSLLRANVLTF.

V gene TRBV19 combines with J gene TRBJ1-5; D possibly corresponds to TRBD1 (5 bases). Germline lookup yields CDR1 LNHDA and CDR2 SQIVND (reference sequence). V was shortened by 11 bases and J by 2 bases, with 28 bases between the two germline ends. CDR3 size: 18 residues. CDR3 sequence (DNA): TGTGCCTCTAGACGTGGCAGGGCCTACCGGGGGGGCAATCAGCCCCAGCATTTT. Encoded protein: CASRRGRAYRGGNQPQHF.